A selection of T cell receptor beta chains follows, all from one sample in a study of cytomegalovirus exposure and HLA in healthy donors. Here immunoSEQ multiplex PCR was the method, and the copy in TCRdb shows in-frame clones only, minus some. The profile shows under 200,000 clones, about 77% of them singletons. Sequenced: PBMCs. These receptors were taken from a young man in good health and CMV-seronegative. CDR3s include the opening cysteine and the closing phenylalanine or tryptophan. A D gene is named only where the DNA matches it firmly. Clone size is given for some rows only: seen once, a few or many times, or a class if the clone is expanded.

>TRBJ2-5|NA|TRBV7-6|NA
TGTGCCAGCAGCTTCGGGTTCCAAGAGACCCAGTACTTC
CASSFGFQETQYF
>TRBJ1-2|NA|TRBV11-2|NA
TGTGCCAGCAGCTTTGGGACATGGGAGAGTGGCTACACCTTC
CASSFGTWESGYTF
>TRBJ1-2|NA|TRBV29-1|few
TGCAGCGTCGGGGATGGCTACACCTTC
CSVGDGYTF
>TRBJ2-4|TRBD1|TRBV4-1|NA
TGCGCCAGCAGCCAAGAGCCGGGACAGGGGTTGGACATTCAGTACTTC
CASSQEPGQGLDIQYF
>TRBJ2-1|TRBD1|TRBV4-1|NA
TGCGCCAGCAGCCAAGAGGGACAGGGAGGTCTCCATGAGCAGTTCTTC
CASSQEGQGGLHEQFF
>TRBJ2-3|NA|TRBV4-3|few
TGCGCCAGCAGCCAGGCCTCAGATACGCAGTATTTT
CASSQASDTQYF
>TRBJ1-5|NA|TRBV6-6|NA
TGTGCCATTGGGGGCGCTGGGATCAATCAGCCCCAGCATTTT
CAIGGAGINQPQHF
>TRBJ1-5|NA|TRBV2|few
TGTGCCAGCAGTGAGGCAGTTAGCAATCAGCCCCAGCATTTT
CASSEAVSNQPQHF
>TRBJ1-5|TRBD1|TRBV28|NA
TGTGCCAGCAGTTTTTCCACAGGGGGCGGTCAGCCCCAGCATTTT
CASSFSTGGGQPQHF
>TRBJ2-7|NA|TRBV5-1|few
TGCGCCAGCAGCTTGACAGACTCCTACGAGCAGTACTTC
CASSLTDSYEQYF
>TRBJ1-2|TRBD1|TRBV5-4|few
TGTGCCAGCAGCTCGCTGCTCACCGGGACAGGTGGTGGCTACACCTTC
CASSSLLTGTGGGYTF
>TRBJ1-1|NA|TRBV9|NA
TGTGCCAGCAGCGTAGTTGGGGCGGTGGACACTGAAGCTTTCTTT
CASSVVGAVDTEAFF
>TRBJ2-5|NA|TRBV4-1|NA
TGCGCCAGCAGCCACCCCGGGGAGGGGGTCCTTGGAGAGACCCAGTACTTC
CASSHPGEGVLGETQYF
>TRBJ2-1|NA|TRBV4-3|NA
TGCGCCAGCAGCCAAAACCCCGGCGGGATGAACAATGAGCAGTTCTTC
CASSQNPGGMNNEQFF
>TRBJ2-7|TRBD2|TRBV30|NA
TGTGCCTGGAGTGGCAGCGGGAGCTTATACGAGCAGTACTTC
CAWSGSGSLYEQYF
>TRBJ2-7|TRBD2|TRBV18|NA
TGTGCCAGCTCACCACCAAACCCGGGGGGCTCCTACGAGCAGTACTTC
CASSPPNPGGSYEQYF
>TRBJ1-2|NA|TRBV29-1|NA
TGCAGCGTTGAAGATATAGACAGTTGGGACTATGGCTACACCTTC
CSVEDIDSWDYGYTF
>TRBJ1-5|NA|TRBV7-2|NA
TGTGCCAGCAGCGGCCTCAGTAGCAATCAGCCCCAGCATTTT
CASSGLSSNQPQHF
>TRBJ2-1|TRBD2|TRBV4-3|once
TGCGCCAGCAGCCCCAGACTAGCGGGTGAGCAGTTCTTC
CASSPRLAGEQFF
>TRBJ2-7|TRBD2|TRBV10-2|few
TGCGCCAGCAGTCTAGCGGGAGACCTCTCCTACGAGCAGTACTTC
CASSLAGDLSYEQYF
>TRBJ2-3|NA|TRBV29-1|once
TGCAGCGTTGTAGGCGGAGCTAGCACAGATACGCAGTATTTT
CSVVGGASTDTQYF
>TRBJ1-5|TRBD1|TRBV6-6|NA
TGTGCCAGCAGTTACGGTGGCGGGACAGACGATCAGCCCCAGCATTTT
CASSYGGGTDDQPQHF
>TRBJ2-2|NA|TRBV11-2|NA
TGTGCCACCTCCCGGGGGAGAGGCGGGGAGCTGTTTTTT
CATSRGRGGELFF
>TRBJ1-4|NA|TRBV10-3|once
TGTGCCACCAGTGAAGCAGGGGATAATGAAAAACTGTTTTTT
CATSEAGDNEKLFF
>TRBJ2-3|NA|TRBV27|few
TGTGCCAGCAGTCTACTAGGCGGAGGGACAGATACGCAGTATTTT
CASSLLGGGTDTQYF
>TRBJ2-3|TRBD2|TRBV7-7|NA
TGTGCTAGCAGCTTAAGCGGGACGGATACGCAGTATTTT
CASSLSGTDTQYF
>TRBJ1-1|NA|TRBV19|NA
TGTGCCAGTAGTATAGTCGGAGGGAGGACTGAAGCTTTCTTT
CASSIVGGRTEAFF
>TRBJ2-7|TRBD1|TRBV28|NA
TGTGCCAGCAATAAATCAGGGGGTTTCTACGGGCAGTACTTC
CASNKSGGFYGQYF
>TRBJ1-5|TRBD1|TRBV6-1|NA
TGTGCCAGCAGCGCCGGGACAGCCCTCGCCCTGCCCCAGCATTTT
CASSAGTALALPQHF
>TRBJ2-7|TRBD1|TRBV30|NA
TGTGCCTGGAGGTTAGGACAGGGGTCCCACGAGCAGTACTTC
CAWRLGQGSHEQYF
>TRBJ2-3|NA|TRBV12-1|NA
TGTGCCAGTTGGAGTCAAGGAGATACGCAGTATTTT
CASWSQGDTQYF
>TRBJ2-5|NA|TRBV7-9|NA
TGTGCCAGCAGCTTAGAGCCCCAAGAGACCCAGTACTTC
CASSLEPQETQYF
>TRBJ1-6|NA|TRBV27|NA
TGTGCCAGCAGTTTCTTCTTGAATTCACCCCTCCACTTT
CASSFFLNSPLHF
>TRBJ2-1|NA|TRBV19|NA
TGTGCCAGTAGTAAGTCGGACTCAGGGGCGTCCTACAATGAGCAGTTCTTC
CASSKSDSGASYNEQFF
>TRBJ2-5|NA|TRBV15|NA
TGTGCCACCAGCAGAGGGGGGGATGGGGAGACCCAGTACTTC
CATSRGGDGETQYF
>TRBJ2-7|NA|TRBV4-3|NA
TGCGCCAGCAGCCATATCGGGGGCGAGCAGTACTTC
CASSHIGGEQYF
>TRBJ2-7|TRBD2|TRBV2|NA
TGTGCCAGCAGCCCTAGCGGGAGAACCTACGAGCAGTACTTC
CASSPSGRTYEQYF
>TRBJ1-1|TRBD1|TRBV10-2|NA
TGCGCCAGCAGCAGGGGGGTCACTGAAGCTTTCTTT
CASSRGVTEAFF
>TRBJ2-5|NA|TRBV9|NA
TGTGCCAGCAGCGTAGGGAGGGCCCAAGAGACCCAGTACTTC
CASSVGRAQETQYF
>TRBJ1-1|NA|TRBV30|NA
TGTGCCGGAGGGGAAGGGGCTTGGGCTTTCTTT
CAGGEGAWAFF
>TRBJ2-1|TRBD2|TRBV29-1|NA
TGCAGCGTTGCGCTAGCGGGGTACAATGAGCAGTTCTTC
CSVALAGYNEQFF
>TRBJ2-1|NA|TRBV19|NA
TGTGCCAGTAGTATAAGACAGGAGCAGTTCTTC
CASSIRQEQFF
>TRBJ1-1|TRBD1|TRBV7-2|NA
TGTGCCAGCAGCCAATCACGGGACAGGGGTAAGAACACTGAAGCTTTCTTT
CASSQSRDRGKNTEAFF
>TRBJ2-7|TRBD2|TRBV28|NA
TGTGCCAGCAGTTCCCCCAGCGGGGGTGACTCCTACGAGCAGTACTTC
CASSSPSGGDSYEQYF
>TRBJ1-5|TRBD1|TRBV28|NA
TGTGCCAGCAGTTTGGACAGGGCCCTGTGGCCCCAGCATTTT
CASSLDRALWPQHF